This TCR beta chain was retrieved from a study of brain T cells in children with intractable seizures. On this clone itself: The antigen remains undetermined.

The time point denotes: blood from clinic visit 5 months post-surgery; TSC patient then seizure free. Surgery cases with the highest brain T cell transcript signatures were chosen for sequencing. The V gene's germline CDR1 is SGHTA and CDR2 FQGNSA. The CDR3 covers 15 residues. The V end was cut by 5 bases, the J end by 0 bases, with 11 bases between. Study results and caveats: Pre-surgery blood may have been undersampled, hiding some clones.

Profiling relied on immunoSEQ multiplex PCR, and the TCRdb table lists in-frame clones only, not all of them. This sample has 340,000 or so clones, with roughly 93% found just once. Sequenced material: peripheral blood, taken roughly 5 months after surgery. This clonotype was sampled from a boy under two years old with tuberous sclerosis and intractable seizures. The chain joins TRBV7-2 to TRBJ2-1; TRBD1 might be the D (5 bases). CDR3 in amino acids: CASSTRVVSYNEQFF. The DNA for the CDR3 is TGTGCCAGCAGCACCAGGGTGGTCTCCTACAATGAGCAGTTCTTC.